The present TCR beta chain was sequenced within a study of response to subunit inactivated influenza vaccine. The CDR3 has 13 residues. V gave up 3 bases and J gave up 3 bases, with 8 bases separating them. CDR1 and CDR2 (germline): MDHEN, SYDVKM. TCRdb redid the calling of the RT-PCR reads with MiXCR, one entry per CDR3 protein. This table has 500,000 to 600,000 distinct CDR3 sequences, about an eighth appearing once. There are a few counts of this clonotype. This chain joins TRBV28 and TRBJ1-2; D gene ambiguous. Here the sequenced sample was PBMCs from blood, taken on the day of vaccination. The TCR sequence derives from a man aged 50 to 60 who received an inactivated influenza vaccine. In DNA form, the CDR3 reads TGTGCCAGCAGTTTCCCTAAGGACTATGGCTACACCTTC. Translation: CASSFPKDYGYTF.